This TCR beta chain came from a study of metastatic and nonmetastatic thyroid tumors. Study context: Comparative analysis of repertoires was undertaken across blood and tumor or nodule tissue obtained from malignant and benign thyroid patients. Study-wide points: In blood and tumor, TCR beta diversity was reportedly significantly higher in malignant thyroid tumors than in benign nodules.

TCRdb re-called the PCR reads via MiXCR. The sample consists of about 7,800 clones, approximately 35% of them appearing once. V was cut by 4 bases and J by 4 bases, with 10 bases left in between. Germline-derived CDR1 and CDR2 are SNHLY and FYNNEI. This CDR3 spans 13 amino acids. This clone appeared a few times. Antigen: not known. No patient received treatment before thyroid surgery. The origin of this receptor is a female donor with papillary thyroid cancer or a benign thyroid nodule (not recorded which). Some clones in this sample may be carry-over from other donors' samples. Sequencing was carried out using tumor tissue. The V and J genes are TRBV2 and TRBJ1-1; the D gene is possibly TRBD1 (5 bases). The CDR3, as DNA: TGTGCCAGCAGTGGGACATTTGGCACTGAAGCTTTCTTT. This translates into CASSGTFGTEAFF. The variable domain in full, completed from reference TRBV2 and TRBJ1-1, reads EPEVTQTPSHQVTQMGQEVILRCVPISNHLYFYWYRQILGQKVEFLVSFYNNEISEKSEIFDDQFSVERPDGSNFTLKIRSTKLEDSAMYFCASSGTFGTEAFFGQGTRLTVV.